This TCR beta chain originates from a study of shared clonotypes between healthy human individuals. The method was immunoSEQ multiplex PCR; TCRdb's version includes in-frame clones alone and lacks a portion of them. The data show about 490,000 clones, with around 78% seen just once and 13% held by the top ten. Adult donors, all healthy and HIV-negative, had no recent acute infections or vaccinations. Germline V gives CDR1 SGHTA, CDR2 FQGNSA. CDR3 size: 14 residues. Trimming took off 1 base at V and 8 bases at J, with 12 bases between the two ends. The sample consisted of PBMCs. This chain links TRBV7-2 with TRBJ2-1; possibly TRBD2 for D (6 bases). The sequence derives from a woman between 35 and 50 years old in good health. Some clones in this sample may be carry-over from other donors' samples. For the CDR3, the DNA is TGTGCCAGCAGCTTAGGGCGGGGCGGGGATGAGCAGTTCTTC. This codes for CASSLGRGGDEQFF.